This is a list of T cell receptor beta chains from one sample in a study of OX40 agonist ivuxolimab in advanced cancers. Repertoires were generated with immunoSEQ multiplex PCR, while TCRdb's copy carries only in-frame clones and drops some. The data contain about 40,000 clones, 88% of them singletons. This specimen consisted of CD4+ or CD8+ T cells sorted from blood, obtained in a trial of the OX40 agonist ivuxolimab. These receptors came from an adult with an advanced solid tumor such as melanoma, head and neck, liver or kidney cancer. Each CDR3 is given with its conserved first and last residue. A D gene is named only where the DNA matches it firmly. The listing skips clone size in some rows; elsewhere it reads once, few, many or a size class.

D gene | J gene | clone size | V gene | CDR3 protein | CDR3 DNA
TRBD1 | TRBJ2-7 | . | TRBV14 | CASGTGASYEQYF | TGTGCCAGCGGGACAGGGGCCTCCTACGAGCAGTACTTC
. | TRBJ2-7 | . | TRBV27 | CASSLRGHEGYEQYF | TGTGCCAGCAGTTTAAGGGGCCACGAAGGCTACGAGCAGTACTTC
TRBD1 | TRBJ1-4 | . | TRBV5-1 | CASSLGQGYEKLFF | TGCGCCAGCAGCCTGGGACAGGGATATGAAAAACTGTTTTTT
. | TRBJ2-3 | once | TRBV5-1 | CASSLYRDTDTQYF | TGCGCCAGCAGCTTGTACAGGGATACAGATACGCAGTATTTT
. | TRBJ2-7 | . | TRBV7-8 | CASSGTERDAYEQYF | TGTGCCAGCAGCGGGACGGAGCGCGATGCCTACGAGCAGTACTTC
. | TRBJ1-1 | once | TRBV4-2 | CASSQDLGVLNTEAFF | TGTGCCAGCAGCCAAGATCTCGGGGTCTTGAACACTGAAGCTTTCTTT
. | TRBJ2-3 | . | TRBV21-1 | CASSQRGGAGTNSVLPDTQYF | TGTGCCAGCAGCCAGAGGGGAGGGGCGGGAACAAACTCAGTCCTCCCAGATACGCAGTATTTT
. | TRBJ2-5 | . | TRBV6-5 | CASSLGETQYF | TGTGCCAGCAGTTTGGGGGAGACCCAGTACTTC
TRBD1 | TRBJ1-5 | . | TRBV5-8 | CASSLGVRGFGQPQHF | TGTGCCAGCAGCTTGGGAGTCAGGGGGTTCGGTCAGCCCCAGCATTTT
. | TRBJ2-6 | . | TRBV27 | CASSLVAGSSGANVLTF | TGTGCCAGCAGTTTGGTGGCGGGGAGCTCTGGGGCCAACGTCCTGACTTTC
. | TRBJ2-7 | . | TRBV7-9 | CASSSGVQEQYF | TGTGCCAGCAGCTCAGGGGTCCAGGAGCAGTACTTC
. | TRBJ1-4 | . | TRBV4-1 | CASSATQASNGKLFF | TGCGCCAGCTCAGCCACTCAAGCCAGCAACGGAAAACTGTTTTTT
. | TRBJ1-2 | once | TRBV29-1 | CSVEAGAGGYTF | TGCAGCGTTGAGGCAGGGGCGGGTGGCTACACCTTC
TRBD1 | TRBJ2-7 | . | TRBV6-5 | CASSSDRVSYEQYF | TGTGCCAGCAGCTCCGACAGGGTTTCCTACGAGCAGTACTTC